The T cell receptor beta chain under discussion was sequenced for a study of blood T cell repertoires in COVID-19. Study-wide context: Samples of COVID-19 (acute and convalescent) were obtained from the United States, Italy and Spain. T cells, B-cell-depleted T cells, or PBMCs supplied cDNA or gDNA.

Germline CDR1 reads SGHVS; CDR2 reads FQNEAQ. V was clipped by 0 bases and J by 1 base; unmatched bases: 3. The CDR3 totals 15 residues. Per the original methods: Cell counts per sample came from amplifying reference gene primers. The protocol was immunoSEQ multiplex PCR, while the TCRdb copy is restricted to in-frame clones and leaves out a portion. From that table come the V and J calls and clone size; the DNA was used to work out D and trimming. The sample carries roughly 73,000 clones, roughly nine tenths recorded once. The sequenced sample consisted of peripheral blood. This sequence joins TRBV7-8 and TRBJ2-7, with 7 bases that match TRBD2. This clonotype originated in a man at least 80 years old with acute or convalescent COVID-19. The CDR3: CASSLASGNSYEQYF. CDR3 coding DNA: TGTGCCAGCAGCTTAGCGAGCGGGAATTCCTACGAGCAGTACTTC.